This TCR beta chain was observed in a study of shared clonotypes between healthy human individuals. Produced via immunoSEQ multiplex PCR; TCRdb's table is partial and in-frame only. The sample lists around 1,100,000 clones; approximately 75% were seen once. The TCR comes from a young man in good health. Some clones in this sample may be carry-over from other donors' samples. Sequencing was performed on memory CD4+ T cells from PBMCs. Subset here: CD45RA-negative fraction.

The CDR3 is CASSPGQGASETQYF. CDR3 coding DNA: TGTGCCAGCTCACCGGGACAGGGGGCTTCAGAGACCCAGTACTTC. This rearrangement joins TRBV18 to TRBJ2-5; 12 bases agree with TRBD1. CDR3 size: 15 residues. The germline CDR1 and CDR2 sequences are KGHSH and LQKENI. Unmatched junction bases numbered 3, after V lost 3 bases and J lost 4 bases.